This is a list of T cell receptor beta chains from one sample in a study of blood T cell repertoires in COVID-19. Assay: immunoSEQ multiplex PCR; the TCRdb copy retains only in-frame clones and omits some. The table has about 170,000 clones, about 86% seen once. The sequencing sample was made of peripheral blood. Receptors originate from a woman in her fifties or sixties with COVID-19, enrolled during active disease. The CDR3 runs from the conserved cysteine through the conserved F or W. The D gene is left open where the match is weak. Expanded clones get a size class; other rows say once, few or many, or leave the size out.

-	TRBV29-1	TRBD1	TRBJ2-3	TGCAGCGTTGAACGCAGGGGGCGAGGAGATACGCAGTATTTT	CSVERRGRGDTQYF
-	TRBV28	TRBD2	TRBJ2-7	TGTGCCAGCAGTTCCATAAGACTAGCGGGAGGCTACGAGCAGTACTTC	CASSSIRLAGGYEQYF
-	TRBV7-2	-	TRBJ2-2	TGTGCCAGCAGCTTAGAGAGGGCAACCGGGGAGCTGTTTTTT	CASSLERATGELFF
-	TRBV27	-	TRBJ1-2	TGTGCCAGCAGTTTTAAAGGAGAATATGGCTACACCTTC	CASSFKGEYGYTF
-	TRBV5-1	TRBD2	TRBJ2-1	TGCGCCAGCAGCTTGAACGGCGGGACTAGCGGGAAGGGTGAGCAGTTCTTC	CASSLNGGTSGKGEQFF
-	TRBV28	TRBD2	TRBJ2-1	TGTGCCAGCAGTTTTAGGCTAGCGGGAGCTAATGAGCAGTTCTTC	CASSFRLAGANEQFF
-	TRBV7-2	-	TRBJ1-1	TGTGCCAGCAGCTTAGGGCGAGGGGGTGAAGCTTTCTTT	CASSLGRGGEAFF
-	TRBV10-3	-	TRBJ1-5	TGTGCCATCAGCCCAACTCCCTCGACACGTAATCAGCCCCAGCATTTT	CAISPTPSTRNQPQHF
-	TRBV15	TRBD2	TRBJ2-3	TGTGCCACCAGCAGAGGGGCGAAGAGCGGGATTCGCACAGATACGCAGTATTTT	CATSRGAKSGIRTDTQYF
-	TRBV11-2	TRBD2	TRBJ2-5	TGTGCCAGCAGCCACGGGGGGGCGCGAGAGACCCAGTACTTC	CASSHGGARETQYF
-	TRBV6-5	-	TRBJ1-5	TGTGCCAGCAGTTACAAGGGGTGGTCCAATCAGCCCCAGCATTTT	CASSYKGWSNQPQHF
-	TRBV6-5	TRBD2	TRBJ2-7	TGTGCCAGCAGTTACGGGACTAGCGACTACGAGCAGTACTTC	CASSYGTSDYEQYF
-	TRBV30	TRBD2	TRBJ2-7	TGTGCCTGGAGTTTCAGCGGGAGGAGCTCCTACGAGCAGTACTTC	CAWSFSGRSSYEQYF
-	TRBV4-3	-	TRBJ1-1	TGCGCCAGCAGCCACTCCTCTGGGAGGGCAAGTGAAGCTTTCTTT	CASSHSSGRASEAFF
-	TRBV3-1/TRBV3-2	-	TRBJ1-4	TGTGCCAGCAGCACCTCAGGGACAGAAAAACTGTTTTTT	CASSTSGTEKLFF
few	TRBV28	-	TRBJ1-5	TGTGCCAGCGAAGGACAGATTGATTTTTATAGCAATCAGCCCCAGCATTTT	CASEGQIDFYSNQPQHF
-	TRBV4-1	-	TRBJ1-2	TGCGCCAGCAGCCGAGGACAGCAAAGCACTAACTATGGCTACACCTTC	CASSRGQQSTNYGYTF
few	TRBV28	TRBD2	TRBJ2-1	TGTGCCAGCACCCGGGGACTAGCGGGGGGGGAGCAGTTCTTC	CASTRGLAGGEQFF
-	TRBV6-2/TRBV6-3	TRBD2	TRBJ2-7	TGTGCCAGCAGTTACGGACTAGCGGGAGGGATTTCATACGAGCAGTACTTC	CASSYGLAGGISYEQYF
-	TRBV19	-	TRBJ1-1	TGTGCCAGTAGTCCCCAGTCAGGGGTGGACACTGAAGCTTTCTTT	CASSPQSGVDTEAFF
-	TRBV15	-	TRBJ2-5	TGTGCCACCAGCAGAGATCGAGCTCTTGGAGAGACCCAGTACTTC	CATSRDRALGETQYF
-	TRBV7-9	-	TRBJ1-4	TGTGCCAGCAGCTTAGCGCGGGACGCCTCTGAAAAACTGTTTTTT	CASSLARDASEKLFF
once	TRBV24-1	TRBD1	TRBJ1-4	TGTGCCACCAGTGACTCCGGGACAGGGTTCACTAATGAAAAACTGTTTTTT	CATSDSGTGFTNEKLFF
-	TRBV27	TRBD1	TRBJ2-1	TGTGCCAGCCGTTCACAGGGACAGGGGGCGAATGAGCAGTTCTTC	CASRSQGQGANEQFF
-	TRBV7-2	-	TRBJ2-2	TGTGCCAGCAGCTTGGGACCTGCAGGGGGGACCGGGGAGCTGTTTTTT	CASSLGPAGGTGELFF
-	TRBV6-6	TRBD1	TRBJ2-7	TGTGCCAGCAGCCTCGGACAGGGTTCCTACGAGCAGTACTTC	CASSLGQGSYEQYF
-	TRBV7-9	-	TRBJ1-2	TGTGCCAGCAGCTTAGAAGCGCAAAGTTGGAGCGGCTACACCTTC	CASSLEAQSWSGYTF
few	TRBV6-2/TRBV6-3	-	TRBJ2-5	TGTGCCAGCAGTCAACAGGGCTTGGTGACCCAGTACTTC	CASSQQGLVTQYF
-	TRBV2	TRBD1	TRBJ1-5	TGTGCCAGCCGGGGACAGGTACCTCAGCCCCAGCATTTT	CASRGQVPQPQHF
-	TRBV7-2	TRBD2	TRBJ2-7	TGTGCCAGCAGCCCTAATCGTCCGGGACTAGCGGGAGGCCACTACGAGCAGTACTTC	CASSPNRPGLAGGHYEQYF
-	TRBV28	TRBD1	TRBJ1-5	TGTGCCAGCAGTTTTGTTCAGGGGGCGGGGAAGCAGCCCCAGCATTTT	CASSFVQGAGKQPQHF
-	TRBV6-5	-	TRBJ2-7	TGTGCCAGCAGCCCCTTAGACGAGCAGTACTTC	CASSPLDEQYF
-	TRBV5-1	TRBD2	TRBJ2-7	TGCGCCAGCACCCTGGGACTAGCGGGGACCTCCTACGAGCAGTACTTC	CASTLGLAGTSYEQYF
once	TRBV24-1	-	TRBJ2-2	TGTGCCACCAGTGATTTGCAACAGAACACCGGGGAGCTGTTTTTT	CATSDLQQNTGELFF
-	TRBV9	-	TRBJ2-2	TGTGCCAGCAGCGTAGCTTTCTCCGGGGAGCTGTTTTTT	CASSVAFSGELFF
-	TRBV6-6	TRBD1	TRBJ1-4	TGTGCCAGCAGTTTCCCCGGGACAGGGCATGAAAAACTGTTTTTT	CASSFPGTGHEKLFF
-	TRBV7-2	-	TRBJ2-2	TGTGCCAGCAGCTTGCGACAGAACACCGGGGAGCTGTTTTTT	CASSLRQNTGELFF
-	TRBV4-1	TRBD1	TRBJ2-4	TGCGCCAGCAGCCAAGGCCCCGACAGGGAGCGAAACATTCAGTACTTC	CASSQGPDRERNIQYF
once	TRBV29-1	-	TRBJ2-7	TGCAGCGTTGACCGGGACACCTTCGGAGAGCAGTACTTC	CSVDRDTFGEQYF
-	TRBV19	TRBD1	TRBJ2-2	TGTGCCAGTAGTTTAAGAGACAGGGGGCGCGGGGAGCTGTTTTTT	CASSLRDRGRGELFF
-	TRBV11-3	-	TRBJ1-1	TGTGCCAGCAGCGTAGGAGGCACTGAAGCTTTCTTT	CASSVGGTEAFF
-	TRBV28	TRBD1	TRBJ2-7	TGTGCCAGCAGCCCCCGGGACAGGAGCTACGAGCAGTACTTC	CASSPRDRSYEQYF
-	TRBV2	-	TRBJ1-6	TGTGCCAGCAGCGGCACTATGTCTAATTCACCCCTCCACTTT	CASSGTMSNSPLHF
-	TRBV4-1	-	TRBJ2-3	TGCGCCAGCAGCACACATCTAGGTGGCAGCCAGGATACGCAGTATTTT	CASSTHLGGSQDTQYF
-	TRBV19	-	TRBJ2-2	TGTGCCAGTACACTGACTTGGAACACCGGGGAGCTGTTTTTT	CASTLTWNTGELFF
-	TRBV11-3	TRBD2	TRBJ2-4	TGTGCCAGCAGCCCCGCCAGCGGGAGGGTCGGCATTCAGTACTTC	CASSPASGRVGIQYF
once	TRBV5-1	TRBD1	TRBJ2-7	TGCGCCAGCAGCCCGACAGGGGGCGCCGCCTACGAGCAGTACTTC	CASSPTGGAAYEQYF